These T cell receptor beta chains were read from a single sample in a study of response to subunit inactivated influenza vaccine. TCRdb re-analysed the RT-PCR reads in MiXCR, keeping a single row per CDR3 protein. The table lists roughly 500,000 distinct CDR3 sequences, approximately 17% of them singletons, with over 2.5% in the top ten. Sequenced material: CD4+ T cells sorted from PBMCs, taken about 24 months after vaccination. The receptors stem from a man in his fifties or sixties who received an inactivated influenza vaccine. The CDR3 runs from the conserved cysteine through the conserved F or W. A D gene is named only where the DNA matches it firmly. Only some rows state a clone size, as once, few, many or a class for expanded clones.

>TRBV6-2/TRBV6-3|NA|NA|TRBJ2-1
TGTGCCAGCAGTTCCGGGACGGAATACAATGAGCAGTTCTTC
CASSSGTEYNEQFF
>TRBV7-2|NA|many|TRBJ2-3
TGTGCCAGCAGCCGCCCGCCGAGTAAAGATACGCAGTATTTT
CASSRPPSKDTQYF
>TRBV20-1|NA|few|TRBJ1-1
TGCAGTGGGGGGGGGCCTTTGAACACTGAAGCTTTCTTT
CSGGGPLNTEAFF
>TRBV20-1|NA|NA|TRBJ2-3
TGCAGTGCTGGTCCCCCCCCGACAGATACGCAGTATTTT
CSAGPPPTDTQYF
>TRBV5-5|TRBD1|NA|TRBJ2-7
TGTGCCAGCAGCTTGGGGACAGGGGTAGCCTACGAGCAGTACTTC
CASSLGTGVAYEQYF
>TRBV29-1|TRBD2|few|TRBJ2-5
TGCAGCGTAGGGACTAGCGGGGTTGGGACCCAGTACTTC
CSVGTSGVGTQYF
>TRBV12-3/TRBV12-4|NA|NA|TRBJ1-1
TGTGCCAGCAGTTTAGCGGGCGGGGGCGGGACTGAAGCTTTCTTT
CASSLAGGGGTEAFF
>TRBV7-2|NA|NA|TRBJ1-2
TGTGCCAGCAGCTTAGCGGGGGTCAGCTTCGGCTACACCTTC
CASSLAGVSFGYTF
>TRBV7-2|NA|few|TRBJ2-1
TGTGCCAGCAGCCCCCAAGCCCGGACTTGGGAGGAGGCGCAGTTCTTC
CASSPQARTWEEAQFF
>TRBV11-2|NA|NA|TRBJ2-2
TGTGCCAGCAGCTCCAGAATCTTGAACACCGGGGAGCTGTTTTTT
CASSSRILNTGELFF
>TRBV19|NA|few|TRBJ2-6
TGTGCCAGTAGTATAGAACCGCCAGGGTACGGTGGGGCCAACGTCCTGACTTTC
CASSIEPPGYGGANVLTF
>TRBV9|NA|few|TRBJ2-7
TGTGCCAGCAGCTCCTCCGGGCGCTCCTACGAGCAGTACTTC
CASSSSGRSYEQYF
>TRBV10-3|NA|NA|TRBJ1-1
TGTGCCATCAGTTCTGGCAGGGGACTTGAGGGAGCTTTCTTT
CAISSGRGLEGAFF
>TRBV12-3/TRBV12-4|TRBD1|many|TRBJ2-1
TGTGCCAGCACCAGACAGGGAAATGAGCAGTTCTTC
CASTRQGNEQFF
>TRBV6-1|NA|NA|TRBJ1-1
TGTGCCAGCACCCACGAGGGGGGGCTGGACACTGAAGCTTTCTTT
CASTHEGGLDTEAFF
>TRBV20-1|NA|NA|TRBJ1-4
TGCAGTGCTAGGTCGGAGCGGGAAAAACTGTTTTTT
CSARSEREKLFF
>TRBV3-1|NA|NA|TRBJ1-1
TGTGCCAGCAGCCACCAAAGAGCCTCTGAAGCTTTCTTT
CASSHQRASEAFF
>TRBV2|NA|NA|TRBJ2-5
TGTGCCAGCAGTGTGAACAGGGAAACGGTGACCCAGTACTTC
CASSVNRETVTQYF
>TRBV4-2|NA|NA|TRBJ1-2
TGTGCCAGCAGCCAAGAGAACAGCCTCTATGGCTACACCTTC
CASSQENSLYGYTF
>TRBV27|NA|NA|TRBJ2-5
TGTGCCAGCAGTCAATCTATTGGGGAGACCCAGTACTTC
CASSQSIGETQYF
>TRBV20-1|NA|few|TRBJ2-2
TGCAGTGCTGATACAGGCTACCAATTGAACACCGGGGAGCTGTTTTTT
CSADTGYQLNTGELFF
>TRBV28|TRBD1|NA|TRBJ2-7
TGTGCCAGCAGTTTTGGGCTGGGGGACAGGGTGAAGTACGAGCAGTACTTC
CASSFGLGDRVKYEQYF
>TRBV12-3/TRBV12-4|NA|NA|TRBJ1-1
TGTGCCAGCAGTCCAACCATGGCCACTGAAGCTTTCTTT
CASSPTMATEAFF
>TRBV6-5|NA|NA|TRBJ2-6
TGTGCCAGCAGTTATCAGGGGAGCTCGGCTGGGGCCAACGTCCTGACTTTC
CASSYQGSSAGANVLTF
>TRBV28|NA|few|TRBJ1-1
TGTGCCAGCAGGGGGGACATTTCGAACACTGAAGCTTTCTTT
CASRGDISNTEAFF
>TRBV18|NA|many|TRBJ2-5
TGTGCCAGCTCACCACCGGAAGAAGAGACCCAGTACTTC
CASSPPEEETQYF
>TRBV11-2|TRBD2|few|TRBJ2-7
TGTGCCAGCAGCTCACTAGCGGGGGGCCACGAGCAGTACTTC
CASSSLAGGHEQYF
>TRBV20-1|TRBD1|NA|TRBJ2-3
TGCAGTGCTAGGGCCGGGACAGGGGGTGTAAATACGCAGTATTTT
CSARAGTGGVNTQYF
>TRBV7-2|TRBD2|NA|TRBJ2-5
TGTGCCAGCAACCAGCGGGGGCGGGAGACCCAGTACTTC
CASNQRGRETQYF
>TRBV29-1|NA|few|TRBJ2-3
TGCAGCGCGGGGGAAGATACGCAGTATTTT
CSAGEDTQYF
>TRBV12-3/TRBV12-4|NA|few|TRBJ2-3
TGTGCCAGCTTTTCCTCGGGCAGGCGGTATACGCAGTATTTT
CASFSSGRRYTQYF